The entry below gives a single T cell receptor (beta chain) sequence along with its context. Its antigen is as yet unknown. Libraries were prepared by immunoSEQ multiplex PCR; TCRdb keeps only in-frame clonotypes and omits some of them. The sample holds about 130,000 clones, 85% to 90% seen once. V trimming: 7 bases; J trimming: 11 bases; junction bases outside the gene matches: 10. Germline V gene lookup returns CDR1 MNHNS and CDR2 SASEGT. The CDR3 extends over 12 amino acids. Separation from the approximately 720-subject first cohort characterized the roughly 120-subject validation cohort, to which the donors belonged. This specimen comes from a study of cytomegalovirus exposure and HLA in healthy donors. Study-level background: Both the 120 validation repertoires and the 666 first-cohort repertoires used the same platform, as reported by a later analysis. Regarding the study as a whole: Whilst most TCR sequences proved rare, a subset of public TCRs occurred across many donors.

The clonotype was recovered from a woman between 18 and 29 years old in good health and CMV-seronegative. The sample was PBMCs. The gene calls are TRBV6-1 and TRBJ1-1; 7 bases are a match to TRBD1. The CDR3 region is CASISGGQRAFF. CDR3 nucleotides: TGTGCCAGCATTTCCGGGGGACAGAGGGCTTTCTTT.